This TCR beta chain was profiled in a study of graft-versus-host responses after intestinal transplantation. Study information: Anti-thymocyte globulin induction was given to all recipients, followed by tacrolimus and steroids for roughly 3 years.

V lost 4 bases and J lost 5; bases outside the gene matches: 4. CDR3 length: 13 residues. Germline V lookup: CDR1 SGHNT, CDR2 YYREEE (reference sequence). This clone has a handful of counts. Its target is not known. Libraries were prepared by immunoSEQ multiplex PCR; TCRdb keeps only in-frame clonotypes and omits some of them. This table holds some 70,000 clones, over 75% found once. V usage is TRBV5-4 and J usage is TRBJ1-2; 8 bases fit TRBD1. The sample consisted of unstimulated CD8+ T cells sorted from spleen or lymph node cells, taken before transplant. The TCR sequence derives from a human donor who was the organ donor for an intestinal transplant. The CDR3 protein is CASSRDRSYGYTF. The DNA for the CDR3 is TGTGCCAGCAGCCGGGACAGGTCATATGGCTACACCTTC.